This TCR beta chain was found in a study of shared T cell receptors in the human thymus. The junction had 10 bases not matched to a gene; V was cut back by 0 bases and J by 2 bases. Germline CDR1 reads LGHNA; CDR2 reads YSLEER. The CDR3 sequence is 18 residues long. The protocol was immunoSEQ multiplex PCR, while the TCRdb copy is restricted to in-frame clones and leaves out a portion. The sample holds approximately 660,000 clones, more than 75% seen once. These data were also reused for a study on human thymus T cells. According to that study: Having corrective surgery for congenital heart defects, healthy Finnish infants were the ones who donated. Corrective heart surgery yielded resections, and these provided the thymus tissue. V and J gene usage appeared biased in thymic and blood repertoires. Related reports documented highly overlapping thymic repertoires among unrelated individuals.

The sequence derives from a boy less than two years old with a congenital heart defect. The sequenced sample was thymocytes. V gene TRBV4-3 combines with J gene TRBJ2-3; 8 nucleotides align to TRBD2. This CDR3 reads CASSQDELAGLHTDTQYF. Here the CDR3 DNA reads TGCGCCAGCAGCCAAGATGAGCTAGCGGGTCTTCACACAGATACGCAGTATTTT.